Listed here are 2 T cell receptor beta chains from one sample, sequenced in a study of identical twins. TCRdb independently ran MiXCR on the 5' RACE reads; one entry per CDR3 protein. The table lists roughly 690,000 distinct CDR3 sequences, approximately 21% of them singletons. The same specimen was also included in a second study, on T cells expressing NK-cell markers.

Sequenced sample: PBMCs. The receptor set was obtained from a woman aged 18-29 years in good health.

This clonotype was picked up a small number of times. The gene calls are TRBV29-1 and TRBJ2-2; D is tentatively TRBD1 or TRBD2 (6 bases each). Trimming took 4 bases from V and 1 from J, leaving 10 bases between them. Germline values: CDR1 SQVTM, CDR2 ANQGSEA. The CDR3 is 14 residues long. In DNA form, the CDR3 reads TGCAGCGTTGGGGGGGCGCAGAACACCGGGGAGCTGTTTTTT. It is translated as CSVGGAQNTGELFF.

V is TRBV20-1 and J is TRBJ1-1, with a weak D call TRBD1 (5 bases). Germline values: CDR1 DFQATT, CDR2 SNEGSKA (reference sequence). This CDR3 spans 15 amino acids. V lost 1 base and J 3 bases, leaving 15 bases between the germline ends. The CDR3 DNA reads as TGCAGTGCTAGAGCGGGGGTCAGATCCTACACTGAAGCTTTCTTT. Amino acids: CSARAGVRSYTEAFF.